The clone carrying this T cell receptor (beta chain) was seen a handful of times. The sample originates from a study of blood T cell repertoires in COVID-19. Across the whole study: Sources were T cells, B-cell-depleted T cells, or PBMCs; the material itself was cDNA or gDNA.

Germline lookup yields CDR1 LNHDA and CDR2 SQIVND (reference sequence). This CDR3 region has 12 residues. V was shortened by 6 bases and J by 11 bases, with 14 bases between the two germline ends. Original data processing: How many nucleated cells were present was estimated from reference gene primer amplification. The protocol was immunoSEQ multiplex PCR, while the TCRdb copy is restricted to in-frame clones and leaves out a portion. That table furnishes V, J and clone size, whereas the DNA furnished D and trimming. The table shows some 360,000 clones, with about 90% occurring only once. Exposed enrollees had met someone with a PCR-confirmed or clinician-diagnosed COVID-19 case at some point within the 2 weeks before study entry.

The TCR comes from a woman aged 30 to 39 who had been exposed to COVID-19. V and J are TRBV19 and TRBJ1-5; D perhaps matches TRBD1 (5 bases). Material: PBMCs or T cells enriched from blood (not recorded which). CDR3 protein: CASRSQGGTQHF. CDR3 bases: TGTGCCAGTAGGTCGCAGGGAGGGACCCAGCATTTT.